The clone carrying this T cell receptor (beta chain) was seen repeatedly, ten times or more. No antigen is known for it. This sample is drawn from a study of T cells in Graves' hyperthyroidism and ophthalmopathy. Study-level points and caveats: Patients with ophthalmopathy were separated from those with stable hyperthyroidism by a 13 V-J model.

TCR beta CDR3 region amplification was performed from RNA transcripts. The TCR CDR3 was amplified in a first-round RT-PCR using the HTBI primer set. TCRdb independently ran MiXCR on the multiplex PCR reads; one entry per CDR3 protein. The sample lists about 580,000 distinct CDR3 sequences; around 45% were seen once. Per the germline V gene, CDR1 is SQVTM and CDR2 is ANQGSEA. This CDR3 is 14 amino acids long. V was trimmed by 4 bases and J by 1 base, leaving 10 bases between them. This clonotype was obtained from a woman under 30 with Graves' hyperthyroidism. The V and J genes are TRBV29-1 and TRBJ2-2; the D gene is possibly TRBD2 (6 bases). What was sequenced was peripheral blood or thyroid tissue (not recorded which). The CDR3 coding sequence is TGCAGCGTTGTGGGGGGAGAGAACACCGGGGAGCTGTTTTTT. Translated, it gives CSVVGGENTGELFF.